This entry lists 16 T cell receptor beta chains sequenced from one sample in a study of blood T cell repertoires in COVID-19. Generated by immunoSEQ multiplex PCR, the TCRdb table keeps only in-frame clones and is missing some. The sample has over 300,000 clones, around 91% seen once. The source material was peripheral blood. The receptors originated from a man aged 18-30 years with active or convalescent COVID-19.

The rearrangement joins TRBV30 to TRBJ2-7; TRBD2 agrees at 10 bases. Trimming removed 2 bases from V and 4 bases from J; junction bases left unmatched: 11. There are 16 residues in the CDR3. Germline V gives CDR1 GTSNPN, CDR2 SVGIG (reference sequence). CDR3 protein: CAWSSYRTSGSYEQYF. Here the CDR3 DNA reads TGTGCCTGGAGTTCTTACCGGACTAGCGGCAGTTACGAGCAGTACTTC.

The gene calls are TRBV13 and TRBJ1-5, with TRBD1 matching over 9 bases. The germline V gene encodes CDR1 PRHDT and CDR2 FYEKMQ (reference sequence). V dropped 4 bases and J dropped 5; count of bases not matched to a gene: 6. The CDR3 is 15 residues long. The CDR3 sequence is CASSSGGTGYQPQHF. CDR3 sequence (DNA): TGTGCCAGCAGCTCAGGAGGGACAGGGTATCAGCCCCAGCATTTT.

The rearrangement links TRBV11-2 to TRBJ1-4, with D unresolved. This CDR3 comprises 14 residues. Trimming removed 1 base from V and 6 bases from J, with 9 bases in between. Germline V lookup: CDR1 SGHAT, CDR2 FQNNGV. CDR3: CASSLGQLYEKLFF. CDR3 nucleotide sequence: TGTGCCAGCAGCTTAGGGCAGTTATATGAAAAACTGTTTTTT.

The chain has TRBV2 and TRBJ2-6, with TRBD1 matching over 9 bases. This CDR3 is 17 amino acids long. With 6 bases clipped from V and 1 base from J, the junction kept 7 bases outside the gene matches. The germline V gene has CDR1 SNHLY and CDR2 FYNNEI. In nucleotides, the CDR3 is TGTGCCAGCAGCGAACAGGGGGCATCGTCTGGGGCCAACGTCCTGACTTTC. Its protein product is CASSEQGASSGANVLTF. The variable domain in full, with the rest retrieved from reference TRBV2 and TRBJ2-6, is EPEVTQTPSHQVTQMGQEVILRCVPISNHLYFYWYRQILGQKVEFLVSFYNNEISEKSEIFDDQFSVERPDGSNFTLKIRSTKLEDSAMYFCASSEQGASSGANVLTFGAGSRLTVL.

Comments on this clone: This specimen includes other DNA sequences encoding the same CDR3. This chain joins TRBV28 and TRBJ1-3, with D perhaps TRBD1 (5 bases). The CDR3 is 14 residues long. Trimming took off 6 bases at V and 4 bases at J, with 13 bases between the two ends. Germline V gene data show CDR1 as MDHEN and CDR2 as SYDVKM. DNA for the CDR3: TGTGCCAGCAGCCCGGGGGGGGACGGAAACACCATATATTTT. Residues: CASSPGGDGNTIYF.

The V gene is TRBV4-1, the J gene TRBJ1-2, with 8 bases identical to TRBD1. V was clipped by 1 base and J by 4 bases; unmatched bases: 14. CDR1 is MGHRA and CDR2 is YSYEKL in the germline V gene. The CDR3 is 18 residues long. CDR3 coding DNA: TGCGCCAGCAGCCAAGGGACCACCGGGACAGGTGTGGGCTATGGCTACACCTTC. This encodes CASSQGTTGTGVGYGYTF.

The chain joins TRBV29-1 to TRBJ2-6; TRBD1 agrees at 10 bases. CDR1 SQVTM and CDR2 ANQGSEA come from the germline V gene. The trim removed 6 bases at V and 3 bases at J, leaving 5 bases unmatched. CDR3 length equals 15 residues. The chain's CDR3 is CSVTGGVFGANVLTF. The CDR3 DNA reads TGCAGCGTGACAGGGGGCGTTTTTGGGGCCAACGTCCTGACTTTC.

The sample holds a few counts of this clone. The CDR3 region has the DNA TGTGCCAGTAGTATAGATTCACCGGGAGGCTACACCTTC. Protein product: CASSIDSPGGYTF. The chain has TRBV19 and TRBJ1-2; no definite D call. CDR3 length: 13 amino acids. The V end was cut by 0 bases, the J end by 8 bases, with 10 bases between. The germline CDR1 and CDR2 sequences are LNHDA and SQIVND (reference sequence).

The count of this clone is one. The sample holds other DNA sequences that translate to the same CDR3. CDR3 loop: CASSQDEGAFYEQYF. The CDR3 nucleotides are TGCGCCAGCAGCCAAGACGAGGGGGCCTTCTACGAGCAGTACTTC. The V call is TRBV4-1, the J call TRBJ2-7; 7 bases are shared with TRBD1. V gave up 0 bases and J gave up 3 bases; unmatched junction bases: 5. The CDR3 consists of 15 residues. Germline CDR1 MGHRA, CDR2 YSYEKL.

This rearrangement joins TRBV7-3 to TRBJ1-2, with D possibly matching TRBD1 (5 bases). V was cut by 1 base and J by 0 bases, with 9 bases left in between. This CDR3 comprises 15 residues. Germline V gene data show CDR1 as SGHTA and CDR2 as FQGTGA. The DNA of the CDR3 is TGTGCCAGCAGCTTAAAGGCAGGGACTAACTATGGCTACACCTTC. It translates to CASSLKAGTNYGYTF.

This clone was seen once. This chain joins TRBV4-3 and TRBJ2-1; D is unclear. Germline-derived CDR1 and CDR2 are LGHNA and YSLEER. The length of the CDR3 is 17 residues. V lost 0 bases and J 0 bases, leaving 12 bases between the germline ends. CDR3 loop: CASSQDPPSGSYNEQFF. Here the CDR3 DNA reads TGCGCCAGCAGCCAAGATCCCCCATCCGGCTCCTACAATGAGCAGTTCTTC.

The chain employs TRBV29-1 and TRBJ1-2; D unclear. Germline lookup yields CDR1 SQVTM and CDR2 ANQGSEA. This CDR3 is built from 14 residues. Trimming shortened V by 4 bases and J by 0 bases, and 12 bases separated the two germline ends. The CDR3 protein is CSVGFIVANYGYTF. CDR3 bases: TGCAGCGTTGGTTTCATCGTAGCTAACTATGGCTACACCTTC.

V is TRBV7-2 and J is TRBJ2-7; 7 positions match TRBD2. The CDR3 has 16 residues. V was pared by 4 bases and J by 5 bases, with 14 bases of the junction left unmatched. Germline V gene sequence: CDR1 SGHTA, CDR2 FQGNSA. Here the CDR3 reads CASSYSSGGAGHEQYF. Written as DNA, the CDR3 is TGTGCCAGCAGCTACTCTAGCGGAGGGGCCGGACACGAGCAGTACTTC. The complete variable domain, with remaining parts taken from reference TRBV7-2 and TRBJ2-7, reads GAGVSQSPSNKVTEKGKDVELRCDPISGHTALYWYRQSLGQGLEFLIYFQGNSAPDKSGLPSDRFSAERTGGSVSTLTIQRTQQEDSAVYLCASSYSSGGAGHEQYFGPGTRLTVT.

The V and J genes are TRBV6-2 or TRBV6-3 and TRBJ1-3, with D unclear. V lost 4 bases to trimming and J lost 4 bases, with 11 bases between them. Germline lookup yields CDR1 MNHEY and CDR2 SVGEGT. The CDR3 is 14 residues long. CDR3 nucleotide sequence: TGTGCCAGCAGTTCGAATCGGGGAGGAAACACCATATATTTT. Protein sequence: CASSSNRGGNTIYF.

The chain combines TRBV6-6 with TRBJ1-5; 7 nucleotides agree with TRBD1. The CDR3 consists of 15 residues. Germline CDR1 reads MNHNY; CDR2 reads SVGAGI (reference sequence). V shed 2 bases and J 0 bases; nucleotides not matched to a gene: 1. The CDR3 nucleotides read TGTGCCAGCAGTTACGGACAGGATAGCAATCAGCCCCAGCATTTT. Protein: CASSYGQDSNQPQHF.

This chain joins TRBV4-3 and TRBJ2-3, with D perhaps TRBD1 (7 bases). The V gene's germline CDR1 is LGHNA and CDR2 YSLEER. V was clipped by 0 bases and J by 0 bases, with 16 bases between them. This CDR3 comprises 18 residues. CDR3 nucleotide sequence: TGCGCCAGCAGCCAAGAGTCTATACAGGGGACTAGCACAGATACGCAGTATTTT. This gives the protein CASSQESIQGTSTDTQYF.